This T cell receptor (beta chain) was sequenced in a study of T cells in AML relapse after transplant (dated 2019 in TCRdb). With regard to the full study: The remission controls were clinically matched patients who stayed in long-term complete remission and had follow-up of more than 3 years. Remission samples were bone marrow collected about 1 year after HSCT from patients who maintained complete remission. This retrospective study examined inhibitory receptor expression and TCR repertoires of bone marrow T cells in patients who received allogeneic HSCT for myeloid malignancy. What the research found in general, with its limitations: Very few samples underpinned the TCR repertoire comparisons, and for unsorted bone marrow each group had only a few individuals.

By sample share, this clonotype is medium-sized (0.01 to 0.1%). The clone's antigen remains unknown. No much larger clone is present one base from it, and per-base qualities are unavailable. The library was made by PCR. TCR alpha and beta chains were amplified from RNA with a modified RACE PCR protocol rather than multiplex PCR. An Illumina MiSeq was used to sequence the libraries, and raw reads were demultiplexed using sample-specific barcode combinations. Regarding the original processing steps: TCR clonotypes were identified from the sequencing reads using MiXCR software. TCRdb trimmed public reads at Q25 via fastp, called clones via MiXCR and kept in-frame beta chains. CDR3 protein sequences are deduplicated, and each keeps its most common genes and DNA. Clone size and V and J calls follow TCRdb, not the original study. Here the sample has around 3,500 distinct CDR3 sequences; about 10% occur a single time. The ten largest clonotypes hold about 34% of the sample.

Trimming accounts for 0 bases at V and 5 bases at J, while the number of junction bases matched to no gene is 15. Spanning cysteine to phenylalanine, the CDR3 consists of 18 amino acids. Only the CDR3 DNA is retained, 54 bases long and in frame from the first base. The germline V gene specifies MGHRA as CDR1 and YSYEKL as CDR2. The origin of this receptor is a human donor who had a stem cell transplant for acute myeloid leukemia. Following a transplant, some T lymphocytes may have been derived from the graft donor. This sequence uses TRBV4-1 and TRBJ2-5; the junction holds 7 bases that match TRBD2. Sequences were derived from bone marrow, either the whole sample or a sorted T cell fraction (not recorded which), sampled in complete remission. Here the CDR3 is given as CASSQEGGGAEEGETQYF. The sequenced DNA is TGCGCCAGCAGCCAAGAGGGGGGGGGTGCAGAGGAAGGGGAGACCCAGTACTTC.